These T cell receptor beta chains were read from a single sample in a study of T cell changes during pregnancy in multiple sclerosis. The data were produced by immunoSEQ multiplex PCR, yet TCRdb's version contains in-frame clones alone and is incomplete. The repertoire holds 55,000 or so clones, with about 90% as singletons. The sample here was CD4+ T cells from peripheral blood mononuclear cells, taken after pregnancy. Receptors were obtained from a female donor in good health, enrolled as a control in a pregnancy study. CDR3s include the opening cysteine and the closing phenylalanine or tryptophan. The D gene is left open where the match is weak. Rows give clone size only sometimes, using once, few, many, or a class for an expanded clone.

cdr3_aa	cdr3_nt	d_call	j_call	clone_size	v_call
CASSSTGIGQPQHF	TGCGCCAGCAGCTCGACAGGGATTGGTCAGCCCCAGCATTTT	TRBD1	TRBJ1-5	-	TRBV5-1
CASSFRGGKPYNEQFF	TGTGCCAGCAGTTTCCGCGGGGGGAAGCCTTACAATGAGCAGTTCTTC	TRBD2	TRBJ2-1	once	TRBV27
CASSRSGTNTGELFF	TGTGCCAGCAGTCGGAGCGGCACGAACACCGGGGAGCTGTTTTTT	-	TRBJ2-2	-	TRBV6-5
CASSITRGQPQHF	TGTGCCAGCAGCATTACTCGGGGTCAGCCCCAGCATTTT	-	TRBJ1-5	-	TRBV7-3
CASSLGARDRVSPLHF	TGTGCCAGCAGCTTGGGGGCCCGGGACAGGGTTTCACCCCTCCACTTT	TRBD1	TRBJ1-6	-	TRBV5-4
CASSPPETGAKNIQYF	TGTGCCAGCTCACCCCCGGAGACAGGGGCCAAAAACATTCAGTACTTC	TRBD1	TRBJ2-4	-	TRBV18
CASSNGEGTEAFF	TGTGCCAGCTCAAACGGGGAGGGGACTGAAGCTTTCTTT	-	TRBJ1-1	-	TRBV18
CSVASTGIGYTF	TGCAGCGTTGCGTCGACAGGGATCGGCTACACCTTC	TRBD1	TRBJ1-2	once	TRBV29-1
CASSATGGASYEQYF	TGCGCCAGCAGCGCAACGGGAGGGGCATCCTACGAGCAGTACTTC	TRBD2	TRBJ2-7	-	TRBV4-3
CASSVATGPTGGYTF	TGTGCCAGCAGCGTAGCTACAGGCCCTACGGGTGGCTACACCTTC	-	TRBJ1-2	few	TRBV9
CASSWTRAGELFF	TGTGCCAGCAGTTGGACTAGAGCCGGGGAGCTGTTTTTT	TRBD2	TRBJ2-2	once	TRBV28
CASSIEGSGYQPQHF	TGTGCCAGTAGTATAGAGGGGTCGGGATATCAGCCCCAGCATTTT	-	TRBJ1-5	-	TRBV19
CASKVRGYTEAFF	TGTGCCAGTAAGGTCAGGGGGTACACTGAAGCTTTCTTT	TRBD1	TRBJ1-1	-	TRBV19
CASSLGQSNNYGYTF	TGTGCCAGTAGTCTAGGACAGAGCAACAACTATGGCTACACCTTC	-	TRBJ1-2	-	TRBV19
CASSLGGSGGAQETQYF	TGTGCCAGCAGCTTAGGGGGCAGCGGGGGGGCCCAAGAGACCCAGTACTTC	TRBD2	TRBJ2-5	-	TRBV7-6
CASSRGESSSNEKLFF	TGTGCCAGCAGCCGTGGGGAGAGTTCGTCTAATGAAAAACTGTTTTTT	-	TRBJ1-4	-	TRBV7-9
CASSSYTGASTDTQYF	TGTGCCAGCAGCTCCTACACGGGAGCTAGCACAGATACGCAGTATTTT	-	TRBJ2-3	-	TRBV5-8
CASSSFTGTGGEQYF	TGCGCCAGCAGCTCGTTTACCGGGACAGGGGGCGAGCAGTACTTC	TRBD1	TRBJ2-7	-	TRBV5-1
CSVEVWDREGAGELFF	TGCAGCGTTGAAGTTTGGGACAGGGAGGGGGCCGGGGAGCTGTTTTTT	TRBD1	TRBJ2-2	-	TRBV29-1
CASSYSSQGPNYGYTF	TGTGCCAGCAGTTACTCGTCTCAGGGGCCCAACTATGGCTACACCTTC	-	TRBJ1-2	-	TRBV6-5
CASSQTGAGNTIYF	TGTGCCAGCAGCCAGACAGGGGCCGGAAACACCATATATTTT	TRBD1	TRBJ1-3	-	TRBV7-9
CASSYWGTNYEQYF	TGTGCCAGCAGCTACTGGGGCACTAACTACGAGCAGTACTTC	-	TRBJ2-7	few	TRBV5-4
CASSFGAGAEKLFF	TGTGCCAGCAGCTTCGGAGCGGGAGCTGAAAAACTGTTTTTT	-	TRBJ1-4	-	TRBV7-2
CAWSPREGEGYTF	TGTGCCTGGAGCCCGAGGGAGGGAGAGGGCTACACCTTC	-	TRBJ1-2	-	TRBV30
CASSIMSSGNTIYF	TGTGCCAGTAGTATAATGAGCTCTGGAAACACCATATATTTT	-	TRBJ1-3	once	TRBV19
CASSLDSGGASGYTF	TGTGCCAGCAGCTTGGATTCCGGGGGTGCCTCTGGCTACACCTTC	-	TRBJ1-2	-	TRBV5-6
CASSPNPGQGSPLHF	TGTGCCAGCAGCCCAAACCCAGGGCAGGGTTCACCCCTCCACTTT	-	TRBJ1-6	-	TRBV7-9
CATSRAQLYTQYF	TGTGCCACCAGCAGAGCCCAGTTGTATACGCAGTATTTT	-	TRBJ2-3	-	TRBV15
CASSLRGRQANTGELFF	TGTGCCAGCAGCTTAAGGGGTCGGCAGGCAAACACCGGGGAGCTGTTTTTT	-	TRBJ2-2	-	TRBV7-6
CASSVHRSEKLFF	TGTGCCAGCAGCGTTCACAGGTCTGAAAAACTGTTTTTT	-	TRBJ1-4	-	TRBV7-2
CASSSGTGTYEQYF	TGTGCCAGCAGCTCCGGGACAGGCACCTACGAGCAGTACTTC	TRBD1	TRBJ2-7	-	TRBV5-6
CASSPEQTIYEQYF	TGTGCCAGCAGTCCTGAACAGACGATCTACGAGCAGTACTTC	-	TRBJ2-7	-	TRBV2
CASSLTDYNSPLHF	TGTGCCAGCAGCTTGACAGACTATAATTCACCCCTCCACTTT	-	TRBJ1-6	-	TRBV5-4
CASSSLGQYYEQYF	TGTGCCAGCAGTAGTTTGGGACAGTACTACGAGCAGTACTTC	TRBD1	TRBJ2-7	-	TRBV27
CASSPSWTTTEAFF	TGTGCCAGCAGCCCTTCTTGGACTACTACTGAAGCTTTCTTT	-	TRBJ1-1	-	TRBV5-5
CSVGGLRTSGSTDTQYF	TGCAGCGTTGGGGGGCTTCGGACTAGCGGTAGCACAGATACGCAGTATTTT	TRBD2	TRBJ2-3	-	TRBV29-1
CASSYSGGADTQYF	TGCGCCAGCAGCTATTCAGGGGGCGCAGATACGCAGTATTTT	TRBD1	TRBJ2-3	-	TRBV5-1
CASSLLYSRGTEAFF	TGTGCCAGCAGCTTGCTGTACTCAAGGGGGACTGAAGCTTTCTTT	-	TRBJ1-1	-	TRBV5-4
CASVPRVGDTEAFF	TGTGCCAGCGTTCCCCGGGTGGGTGACACTGAAGCTTTCTTT	-	TRBJ1-1	-	TRBV2
CASSLPGGQGPYEQYF	TGTGCCAGCAGTTTACCAGGGGGACAGGGACCCTACGAGCAGTACTTC	TRBD1	TRBJ2-7	-	TRBV27
CASSRQGIRSPLHF	TGTGCCAGCAGCAGACAGGGAATTAGGTCACCCCTCCACTTT	TRBD1	TRBJ1-6	once	TRBV27
CASSLFPLGGFDTQYF	TGTGCCAGCAGCTTGTTTCCACTAGGAGGGTTCGATACGCAGTATTTT	-	TRBJ2-3	-	TRBV5-4
CASSQFMNTEAFF	TGTGCCAGCAGTCAGTTCATGAACACTGAAGCTTTCTTT	-	TRBJ1-1	-	TRBV14
CASSQDLSRETQYF	TGCGCCAGCAGCCAAGACTTATCCCGAGAGACCCAGTACTTC	-	TRBJ2-5	-	TRBV4-3
CASSQPVAVVENYGYTF	TGTGCCAGCAGCCAACCCGTTGCGGTTGTGGAGAACTATGGCTACACCTTC	-	TRBJ1-2	once	TRBV4-2
CASLVTADTQYF	TGCGCCAGCTTAGTCACTGCGGATACGCAGTATTTT	-	TRBJ2-3	-	TRBV10-1
CASSERGRVNYGYTF	TGTGCCAGCAGTGAAAGGGGCCGAGTTAACTATGGCTACACCTTC	-	TRBJ1-2	-	TRBV25-1
CASSQQVNTGELFF	TGTGCCAGCAGCCAACAGGTTAACACCGGGGAGCTGTTTTTT	-	TRBJ2-2	-	TRBV7-9
CASSPVSGGHYNEQFF	TGTGCCAGCAGCCCCGTTAGCGGGGGACATTACAATGAGCAGTTCTTC	TRBD2	TRBJ2-1	-	TRBV9
CASSSAGTPSPQHF	TGTGCCAGCAGTTCGGCAGGGACTCCGTCACCCCAGCATTTT	-	TRBJ1-5	-	TRBV28
CASRLVELENTGELFF	TGCGCCAGCAGACTAGTAGAGCTGGAGAACACCGGGGAGCTGTTTTTT	-	TRBJ2-2	-	TRBV4-1
CASSSSAGGESSGANVLTF	TGTGCCAGCAGTTCCTCCGCGGGGGGGGAGAGCTCTGGGGCCAACGTCCTGACTTTC	TRBD2	TRBJ2-6	-	TRBV28
CASSPHQGRETQYF	TGTGCCAGCTCACCACATCAGGGGCGAGAGACCCAGTACTTC	-	TRBJ2-5	-	TRBV18
CASSHSGANVLTF	TGTGCCAGCAGCCACTCTGGGGCCAACGTCCTGACTTTC	-	TRBJ2-6	-	TRBV9
CASSPDIGTGGYTF	TGTGCCAGCAGCCCGGACATTGGGACAGGGGGCTACACCTTC	TRBD1	TRBJ1-2	-	TRBV11-1
CASSLAGGAKERYEQYF	TGTGCCAGCAGCTTAGCGGGCGGGGCGAAGGAGAGGTACGAGCAGTACTTC	-	TRBJ2-7	-	TRBV7-9
CATSTHWGTTSSYEQYF	TGTGCCACCAGCACCCACTGGGGGACTACCAGCTCCTACGAGCAGTACTTC	TRBD2	TRBJ2-7	-	TRBV15
CASSLGQGAFGYTF	TGTGCCAGCAGCTTAGGACAGGGGGCATTTGGCTACACCTTC	TRBD1	TRBJ1-2	-	TRBV7-3
CASSQTSGGIYEQFF	TGTGCCAGCAGCCAGACTAGCGGGGGGATATATGAGCAGTTCTTC	TRBD2	TRBJ2-1	-	TRBV7-2
CASSWTNPTDTQYF	TGTGCCAGCAGTTGGACAAATCCCACAGATACGCAGTATTTT	-	TRBJ2-3	-	TRBV9